This T cell receptor (beta chain) was profiled in a study of OX40 agonist ivuxolimab in advanced cancers. Study-wide context: Dose-escalation patients suffered from hepatocellular carcinoma, melanoma, renal cell or head and neck cancer.

This clone has a handful of counts. Its antigen is unidentified. Libraries were prepared by immunoSEQ multiplex PCR; TCRdb keeps only in-frame clonotypes and omits some of them. The sample holds tens of thousands of clones, approximately 88% seen once. Whole-study findings and limits: The antigen specificity of the peripheral T cells (those that were expanded) was not determined. In the 0.1-3.0 mg/kg groups, partial responders showed among the lowest expansion.

Blood draws occurred at baseline, cycle 4 day 1, and cycle 7 day 1. Germline values: CDR1 MGHDK, CDR2 SYGVNS. There are 15 residues in the CDR3. The V end was cut by 7 bases, the J end by 4 bases, with 19 bases between. The material was CD4+ or CD8+ T cells sorted from blood, obtained in a trial of the OX40 agonist ivuxolimab. The TCR originated in an adult with an advanced solid tumor such as melanoma, head and neck, liver or kidney cancer. The V gene is TRBV25-1, the J gene TRBJ1-2; D possibly corresponds to TRBD1 (5 bases). The CDR3 is CASIGPRGTVYGYTF. CDR3 nucleotide sequence: TGTGCCAGCATTGGGCCCCGGGGGACGGTCTATGGCTACACCTTC.